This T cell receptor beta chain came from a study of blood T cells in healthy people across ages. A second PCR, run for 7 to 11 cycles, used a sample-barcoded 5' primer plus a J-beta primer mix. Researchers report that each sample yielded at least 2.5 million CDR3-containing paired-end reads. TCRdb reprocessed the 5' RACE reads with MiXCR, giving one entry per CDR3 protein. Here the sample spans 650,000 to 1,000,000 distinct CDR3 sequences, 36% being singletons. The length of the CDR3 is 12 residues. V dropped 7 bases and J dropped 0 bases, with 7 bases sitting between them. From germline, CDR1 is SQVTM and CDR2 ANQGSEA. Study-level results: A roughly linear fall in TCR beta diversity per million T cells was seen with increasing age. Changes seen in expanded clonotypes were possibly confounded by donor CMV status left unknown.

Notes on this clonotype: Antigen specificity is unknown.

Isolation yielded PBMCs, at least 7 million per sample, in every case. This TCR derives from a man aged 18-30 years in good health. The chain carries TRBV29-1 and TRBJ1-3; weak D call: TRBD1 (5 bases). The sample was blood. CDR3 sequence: CSAGDSGNTIYF. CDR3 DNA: TGCAGCGCGGGGGACTCTGGAAACACCATATATTTT.